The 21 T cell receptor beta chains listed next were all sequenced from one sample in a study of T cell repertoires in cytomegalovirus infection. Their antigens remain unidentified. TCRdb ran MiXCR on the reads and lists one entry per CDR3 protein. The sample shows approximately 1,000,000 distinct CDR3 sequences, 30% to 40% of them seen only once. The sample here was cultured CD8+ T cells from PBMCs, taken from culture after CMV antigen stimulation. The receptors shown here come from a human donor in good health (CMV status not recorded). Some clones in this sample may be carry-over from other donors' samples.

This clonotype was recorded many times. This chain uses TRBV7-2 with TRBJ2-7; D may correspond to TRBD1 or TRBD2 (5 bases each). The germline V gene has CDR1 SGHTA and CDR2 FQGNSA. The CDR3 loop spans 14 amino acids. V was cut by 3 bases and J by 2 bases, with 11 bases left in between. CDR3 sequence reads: CASSFRDQAYEQYF. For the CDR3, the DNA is TGTGCCAGCAGCTTTCGGGACCAAGCCTACGAGCAGTACTTC.

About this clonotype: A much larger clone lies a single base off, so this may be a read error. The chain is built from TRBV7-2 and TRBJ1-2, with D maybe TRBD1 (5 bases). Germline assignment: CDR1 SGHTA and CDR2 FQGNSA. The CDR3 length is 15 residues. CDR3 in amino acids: CASSPTAITNYDYTF. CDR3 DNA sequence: TGTGCCAGCAGCCCGACAGCGATTACTAACTATGACTACACCTTC.

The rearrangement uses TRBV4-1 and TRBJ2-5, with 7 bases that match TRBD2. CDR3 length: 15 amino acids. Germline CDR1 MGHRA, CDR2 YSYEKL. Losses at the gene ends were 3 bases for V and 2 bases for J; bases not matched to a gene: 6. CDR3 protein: CASSQGGFGQETQYF. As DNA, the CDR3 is TGCGCCAGCAGCCAGGGGGGGTTCGGACAAGAGACCCAGTACTTC.

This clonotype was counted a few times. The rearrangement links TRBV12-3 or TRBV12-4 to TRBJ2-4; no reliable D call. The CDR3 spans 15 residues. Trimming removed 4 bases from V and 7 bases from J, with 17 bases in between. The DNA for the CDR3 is TGTGCCAGCAGTTACGTTTGGGGAAATGAGAACATTCAGTACTTC. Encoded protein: CASSYVWGNENIQYF.

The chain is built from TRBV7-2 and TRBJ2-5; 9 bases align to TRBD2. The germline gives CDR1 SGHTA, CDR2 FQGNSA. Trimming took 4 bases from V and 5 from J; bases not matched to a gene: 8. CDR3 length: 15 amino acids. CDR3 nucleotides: TGTGCCAGCAGCTCCCCCTCCAGCGGGGGGGAGACCCAGTACTTC. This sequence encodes CASSSPSSGGETQYF.

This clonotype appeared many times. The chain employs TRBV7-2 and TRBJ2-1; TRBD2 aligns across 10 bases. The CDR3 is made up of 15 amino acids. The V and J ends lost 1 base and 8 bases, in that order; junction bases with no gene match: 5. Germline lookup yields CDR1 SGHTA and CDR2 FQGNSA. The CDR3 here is CASSLGQRGGDEQFF. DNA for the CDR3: TGTGCCAGCAGCTTAGGTCAGCGGGGGGGCGATGAGCAGTTCTTC.

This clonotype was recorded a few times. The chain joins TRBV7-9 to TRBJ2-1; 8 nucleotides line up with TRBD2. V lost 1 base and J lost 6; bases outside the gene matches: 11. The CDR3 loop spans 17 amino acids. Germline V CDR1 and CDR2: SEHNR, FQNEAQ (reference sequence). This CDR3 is CASSLVGGAGGLNEQFF. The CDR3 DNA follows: TGTGCCAGCAGCTTAGTCGGGGGGGCGGGGGGCCTCAATGAGCAGTTCTTC.

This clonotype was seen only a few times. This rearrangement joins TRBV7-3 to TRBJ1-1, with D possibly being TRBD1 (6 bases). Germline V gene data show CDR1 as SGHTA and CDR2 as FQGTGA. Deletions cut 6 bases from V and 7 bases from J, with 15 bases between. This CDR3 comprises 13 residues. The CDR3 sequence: CASSYGGSNEAFF. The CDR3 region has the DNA TGTGCCAGCAGTTACGGGGGCAGTAATGAAGCTTTCTTT.

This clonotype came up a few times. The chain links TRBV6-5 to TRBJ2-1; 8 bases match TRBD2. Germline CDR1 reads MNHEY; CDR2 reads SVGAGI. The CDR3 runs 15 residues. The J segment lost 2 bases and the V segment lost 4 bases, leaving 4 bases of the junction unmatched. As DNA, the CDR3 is TGTGCCAGCAGTTTACTAGCGGTGGCCTACAATGAGCAGTTCTTC. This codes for CASSLLAVAYNEQFF.

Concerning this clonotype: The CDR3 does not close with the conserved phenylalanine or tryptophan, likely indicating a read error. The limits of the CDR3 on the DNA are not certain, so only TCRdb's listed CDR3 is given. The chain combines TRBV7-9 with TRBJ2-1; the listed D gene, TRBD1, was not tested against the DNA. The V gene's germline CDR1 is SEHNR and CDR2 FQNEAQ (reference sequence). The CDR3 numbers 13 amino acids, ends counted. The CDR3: CASSGGYLVREFL.

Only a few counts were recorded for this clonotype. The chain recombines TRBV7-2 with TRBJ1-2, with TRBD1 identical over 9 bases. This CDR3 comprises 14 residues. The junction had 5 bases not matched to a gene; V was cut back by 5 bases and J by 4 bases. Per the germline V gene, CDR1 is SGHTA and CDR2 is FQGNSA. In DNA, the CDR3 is TGTGCCAGCAGCGAGACAGGGGGTGTCTATGGCTACACCTTC. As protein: CASSETGGVYGYTF.

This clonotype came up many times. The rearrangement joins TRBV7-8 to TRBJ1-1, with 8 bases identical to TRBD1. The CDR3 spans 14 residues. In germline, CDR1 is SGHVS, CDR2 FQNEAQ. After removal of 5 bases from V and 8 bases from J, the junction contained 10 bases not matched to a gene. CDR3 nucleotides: TGTGCCAGCAGCCGTAGACAGGGGCATCCGGAAGCTTTCTTT. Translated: CASSRRQGHPEAFF.

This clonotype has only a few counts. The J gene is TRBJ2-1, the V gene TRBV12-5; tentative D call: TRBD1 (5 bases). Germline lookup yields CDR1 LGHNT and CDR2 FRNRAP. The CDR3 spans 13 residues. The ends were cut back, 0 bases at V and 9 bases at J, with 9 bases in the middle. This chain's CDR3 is CASGLVRRGEQFF. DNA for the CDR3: TGTGCTAGTGGTTTGGTACGTAGGGGTGAGCAGTTCTTC.

For the CDR3, the DNA is TGTGCCAGCAGTTCCTCGGCAGGGGGCCCGACTAACTATGGCTACACCTTC. Encoded protein: CASSSSAGGPTNYGYTF. The chain carries TRBV28 and TRBJ1-2; 8 nucleotides agree with TRBD1. The V and J ends lost 4 bases and 0 bases, in that order; junction bases with no gene match: 10. Germline V gene sequence: CDR1 MDHEN, CDR2 SYDVKM. The CDR3 covers 17 residues.

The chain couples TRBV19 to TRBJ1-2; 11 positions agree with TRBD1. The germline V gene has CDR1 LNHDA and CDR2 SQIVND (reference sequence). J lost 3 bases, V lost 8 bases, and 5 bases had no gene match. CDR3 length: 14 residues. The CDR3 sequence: CASAPGQGDYGYTF. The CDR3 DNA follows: TGTGCCAGTGCCCCGGGACAGGGGGACTATGGCTACACCTTC.

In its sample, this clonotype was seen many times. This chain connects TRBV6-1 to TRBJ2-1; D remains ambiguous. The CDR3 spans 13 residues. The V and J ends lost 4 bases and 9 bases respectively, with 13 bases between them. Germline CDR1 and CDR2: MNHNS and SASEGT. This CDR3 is CASSVSPYGEQFF. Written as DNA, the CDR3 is TGTGCCAGCAGTGTCTCCCCTTATGGTGAGCAGTTCTTC.

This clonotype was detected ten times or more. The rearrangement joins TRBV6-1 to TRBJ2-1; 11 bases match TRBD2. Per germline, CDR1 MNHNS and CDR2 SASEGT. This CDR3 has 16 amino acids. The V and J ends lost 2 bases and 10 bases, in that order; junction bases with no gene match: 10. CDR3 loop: CASSETVAGGLEEQFF. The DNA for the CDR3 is TGTGCCAGCAGTGAAACAGTAGCGGGGGGGCTGGAAGAGCAGTTCTTC.

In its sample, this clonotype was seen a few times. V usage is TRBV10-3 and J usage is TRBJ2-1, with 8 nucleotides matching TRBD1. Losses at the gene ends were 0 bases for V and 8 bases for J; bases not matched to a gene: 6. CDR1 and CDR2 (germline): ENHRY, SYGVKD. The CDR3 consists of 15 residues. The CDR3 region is CAISESKQGVDEQFF. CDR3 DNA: TGTGCCATCAGTGAGTCGAAACAGGGGGTGGATGAGCAGTTCTTC.

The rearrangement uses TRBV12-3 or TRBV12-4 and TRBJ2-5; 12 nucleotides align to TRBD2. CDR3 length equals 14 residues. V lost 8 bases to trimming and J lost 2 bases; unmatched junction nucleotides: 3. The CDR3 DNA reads TGTGCCAGCGGACTAGCGGGGAGTCAAGAGACCCAGTACTTC. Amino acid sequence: CASGLAGSQETQYF.

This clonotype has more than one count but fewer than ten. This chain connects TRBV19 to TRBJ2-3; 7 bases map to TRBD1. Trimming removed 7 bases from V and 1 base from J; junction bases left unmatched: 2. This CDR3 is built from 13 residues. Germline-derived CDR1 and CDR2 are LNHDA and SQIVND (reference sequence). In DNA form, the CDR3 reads TGTGCCAGTATCGACAGGGGCACAGATACGCAGTATTTT. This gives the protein CASIDRGTDTQYF. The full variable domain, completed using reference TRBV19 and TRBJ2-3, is DGGITQSPKYLFRKEGQNVTLSCEQNLNHDAMYWYRQDPGQGLRLIYYSQIVNDFQKGDIAEGYSVSREKKESFPLTVTSAQKNPTAFYLCASIDRGTDTQYFGPGTRLTVL.

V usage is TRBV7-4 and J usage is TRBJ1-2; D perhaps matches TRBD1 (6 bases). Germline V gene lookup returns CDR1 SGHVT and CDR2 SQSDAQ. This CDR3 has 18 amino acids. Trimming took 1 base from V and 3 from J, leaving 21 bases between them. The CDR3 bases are TGTGCCAGCAGCTTAGGGGTACTCGGACAGTTAACGGACTATGGCTACACCTTC. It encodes CASSLGVLGQLTDYGYTF.